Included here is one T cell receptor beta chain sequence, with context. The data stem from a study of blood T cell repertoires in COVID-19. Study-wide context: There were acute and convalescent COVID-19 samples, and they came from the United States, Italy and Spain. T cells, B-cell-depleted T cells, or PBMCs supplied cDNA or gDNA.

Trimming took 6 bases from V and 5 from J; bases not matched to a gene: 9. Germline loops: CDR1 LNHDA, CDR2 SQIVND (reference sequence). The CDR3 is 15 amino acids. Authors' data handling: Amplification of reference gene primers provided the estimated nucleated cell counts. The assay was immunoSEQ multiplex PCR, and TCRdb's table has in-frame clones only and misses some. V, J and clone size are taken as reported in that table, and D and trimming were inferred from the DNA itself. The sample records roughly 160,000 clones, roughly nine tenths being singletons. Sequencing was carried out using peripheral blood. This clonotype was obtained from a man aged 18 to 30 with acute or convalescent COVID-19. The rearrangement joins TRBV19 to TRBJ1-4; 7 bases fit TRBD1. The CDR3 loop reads CASSRPGQRNEKLFF. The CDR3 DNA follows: TGTGCCAGTAGCCGACCGGGACAGAGGAATGAAAAACTGTTTTTT.